The 24 T cell receptor beta chains reported below all come from one sample, sequenced in a study of cytomegalovirus exposure and HLA in healthy donors. The PCR was carried out with 60 Vbeta primers and 13 Jbeta primers. Clones were sequenced by immunoSEQ multiplex PCR, and TCRdb holds only the in-frame ones, with some missing. Here the sample spans 100,000 or so clones, under 80% being singletons. Sequenced sample: PBMCs. Receptor source: a woman in her thirties or forties in good health and CMV-seropositive.

This clone occurred a few times. The rearrangement joins TRBV11-3 to TRBJ2-2, with 8 bases fitting TRBD2. J lost 5 bases, V lost 5 bases, and 7 bases had no gene match. The germline V gene encodes CDR1 SGHNT and CDR2 YENEEA. This CDR3 is built from 15 residues. The CDR3 region is CASSPLAGWTGELFF. CDR3 DNA sequence: TGTGCCAGCAGCCCTTTAGCGGGATGGACCGGGGAGCTGTTTTTT.

This CDR3 reads CASSGQVVPSYGYTF. CDR3 coding DNA: TGTGCCAGCAGCGGACAGGTCGTTCCCTCCTATGGCTACACCTTC. The J gene is TRBJ1-2, the V gene TRBV6-6; 7 nucleotides line up with TRBD1. After removal of 6 bases from V and 4 bases from J, the junction contained 11 bases not matched to a gene. Germline CDR1 reads MNHNY; CDR2 reads SVGAGI (reference sequence). The CDR3 runs 15 residues.

This clone appeared once. CDR3 DNA sequence: TGTGCCAGCAGCTCCGCCGACAATGTCGAGGGCTACACCTTC. Residues: CASSSADNVEGYTF. The gene calls are TRBV28 and TRBJ1-2; D gene unclear. Germline lookup yields CDR1 MDHEN and CDR2 SYDVKM. V dropped 6 bases and J dropped 8 bases, with 19 bases sitting between them. The CDR3 runs to 14 residues.

Comments on this clone: The junction does not match germline at one end; this may be a read error. The chain combines TRBV28 with TRBJ2-7; TRBD1 matches at 7 bases. This CDR3 contains 10 residues. Germline CDR1 MDHEN, CDR2 SYDVKM. CDR3 in amino acids: CASSGQVVSF. CDR3 DNA sequence: TGTGCCAGCAGTGGACAGGTTGTGTCCTTC.

The rearrangement links TRBV4-2 to TRBJ2-7; TRBD2 matches 14 bases. This CDR3 spans 18 amino acids. The germline CDR1 and CDR2 sequences are LGHNA and YNFKEQ. V dropped 0 bases and J dropped 4; count of bases not matched to a gene: 8. This CDR3 reads CASSQEETGLAGVYEQYF. The DNA of the CDR3 is TGTGCCAGCAGCCAAGAAGAAACGGGACTAGCGGGAGTGTACGAGCAGTACTTC.

The rearrangement links TRBV11-2 to TRBJ2-7; D possibly corresponds to TRBD1 (6 bases). V lost 5 bases and J 3 bases, leaving 20 bases between the germline ends. The germline gives CDR1 SGHAT, CDR2 FQNNGV. The CDR3 extends over 16 amino acids. The CDR3 loop reads CASSPSGQIINYEQYF. The DNA of the CDR3 is TGTGCCAGCAGCCCCAGCGGACAGATTATAAACTACGAGCAGTACTTC.

The chain employs TRBV5-1 and TRBJ2-5; TRBD2 matches 7 bases. The CDR3 contains 16 residues. V was clipped by 0 bases and J by 5 bases; unmatched bases: 10. Per the germline V gene, CDR1 is SGHRS and CDR2 is YFSETQ. The CDR3 sequence: CASSLAGTGGRETQYF. CDR3 DNA sequence: TGCGCCAGCAGCTTGGCCGGAACGGGAGGACGCGAGACCCAGTACTTC.

The J gene is TRBJ1-5, the V gene TRBV4-3; no firm D call. V lost 2 bases and J 0 bases, leaving 11 bases between the germline ends. CDR3 length: 16 amino acids. Per germline, CDR1 LGHNA and CDR2 YSLEER. CDR3 nucleotide sequence: TGCGCCAGCAGCCAATCTGCCAGAAATAGCAATCAGCCCCAGCATTTT. Translated, it gives CASSQSARNSNQPQHF.

The gene calls are TRBV10-3 and TRBJ2-1, with TRBD2 matching 12 bases. Looked up from germline, CDR1 is ENHRY and CDR2 is SYGVKD. After removal of 10 bases from V and 8 bases from J, the junction contained 6 bases not matched to a gene. The CDR3 covers 13 residues. The chain's CDR3 is CATGLAGLDEQFF. Here the CDR3 DNA reads TGTGCCACCGGACTAGCGGGATTGGATGAGCAGTTCTTC.

The chain recombines TRBV29-1 with TRBJ1-2; possibly TRBD1 for D (6 bases). The CDR3 covers 15 residues. V lost 3 bases and J lost 8, with 22 bases in between. The germline gives CDR1 SQVTM, CDR2 ANQGSEA. DNA of the CDR3: TGCAGCGTTGAGGGGGCGTCTACGTCCTGGTCCGGCTACACCTTC. This codes for CSVEGASTSWSGYTF.

The V and J genes are TRBV7-9 and TRBJ2-1; no clear D gene. The CDR3 is 12 residues long. V was trimmed by 5 bases and J by 4 bases, leaving 6 bases between them. Per germline, CDR1 SEHNR and CDR2 FQNEAQ (reference sequence). DNA of the CDR3: TGTGCCAGCAGCCTCACTTACAATGAGCAGTTCTTC. Translated, it gives CASSLTYNEQFF.

This clone was detected a few times. The chain uses TRBV28 and TRBJ2-2; 7 bases agree with TRBD1. The CDR3 totals 15 residues. The V segment lost 5 bases and the J segment 5 bases; nucleotides outside the gene matches: 8. CDR1 is MDHEN, CDR2 SYDVKM, per germline. The DNA of the CDR3 is TGTGCCAGCAGTCCAACGTACAGGGGAACCGGGGAGCTGTTTTTT. As protein: CASSPTYRGTGELFF.

This clone was seen only once. This sequence joins TRBV7-2 and TRBJ1-2; D uncertain. The germline V gene has CDR1 SGHTA and CDR2 FQGNSA. The CDR3 loop spans 14 amino acids. V lost 3 bases to trimming and J lost 5 bases, with 13 bases between them. The CDR3 region is CASSFPGLQYGYTF. The CDR3 DNA reads TGTGCCAGCAGCTTCCCAGGTTTACAATATGGCTACACCTTC.

This clone was seen only a few times. DNA for the CDR3: TGCAGCGTGGGGGGGACAGGGGCAGAGACCCAGTACTTC. It yields the protein CSVGGTGAETQYF. V gene TRBV29-1 combines with J gene TRBJ2-5; 10 nucleotides line up with TRBD1. CDR1 and CDR2 (germline): SQVTM, ANQGSEA. The CDR3 has 13 amino acids. Trimming cost V 6 bases and J 4 bases; bases outside gene matches: 5.

The chain couples TRBV2 to TRBJ2-3, with D hard to call. The V end was cut by 7 bases, the J end by 2 bases, with 19 bases between. This CDR3 has 16 amino acids. Germline V gene data show CDR1 as SNHLY and CDR2 as FYNNEI. CDR3 sequence (DNA): TGTGCCAGCATCCAGATACCCTTAAGATCCACAGATACGCAGTATTTT. This codes for CASIQIPLRSTDTQYF.

J is TRBJ2-1 and V is TRBV10-3; 7 bases match TRBD1. Germline CDR1 ENHRY, CDR2 SYGVKD. There are 17 residues in the CDR3. J gave up 6 bases and V 4 bases, and 15 bases lay outside the gene matches. CDR3 DNA: TGTGCCATCAGTGGCAGACAGGGTAGGCGAAGTAGCAATGAGCAGTTCTTC. Translating it yields CAISGRQGRRSSNEQFF.

This clone appeared a single time. The germline gene is not matched at one end of the junction; a read error may be the cause. The chain links TRBV7-9 to TRBJ1-6; D gene unclear. This CDR3 is 17 amino acids long. From germline, CDR1 is SEHNR and CDR2 FQNEAQ (reference sequence). In DNA, the CDR3 is TGCGCCAGCAGCCAAGATTCGGGAGGGTACAGTAATTCACCCCTCCACTTT. It is translated as CASSQDSGGYSNSPLHF.

J is TRBJ2-6 and V is TRBV7-8, with TRBD1 matching 7 bases. The ends lost 5 bases at V and 4 bases at J; junction bases unmatched: 14. This CDR3 has 18 amino acids. Germline V CDR1 and CDR2: SGHVS, FQNEAQ. The CDR3 region has the DNA TGTGCCAGCAGCCCACACACCCACAGGGGCCTGGGGGCCAACGTCCTGACTTTC. The encoded protein is CASSPHTHRGLGANVLTF.

This chain connects TRBV4-1 to TRBJ2-1, with D unclear. The V and J ends lost 1 base and 5 bases respectively, with 3 bases between them. Germline V gene lookup returns CDR1 MGHRA and CDR2 YSYEKL. The CDR3 runs 12 residues. The CDR3 DNA reads as TGCGCCAGCAGCCAAGGGCACAATGAGCAGTTCTTC. This sequence encodes CASSQGHNEQFF.

V and J are TRBV6-5 and TRBJ2-7, with D perhaps TRBD1 (6 bases). V shed 6 bases and J shed 0 bases, with 15 bases lying between them. Per germline, CDR1 MNHEY and CDR2 SVGAGI. The CDR3 is 15 residues long. CDR3 sequence: CASSLDRPSSYEQYF. DNA for the CDR3: TGTGCCAGCAGCCTAGACAGGCCAAGCTCCTACGAGCAGTACTTC.

CDR3 region: CASSLEAAGPSPLHF. The CDR3 coding sequence is TGCGCCAGCAGCTTGGAGGCCGCAGGCCCCTCACCCCTCCACTTT. V usage is TRBV5-1 and J usage is TRBJ1-6; D remains ambiguous. This CDR3 spans 15 amino acids. The germline V and J ends were trimmed by 0 bases and 10 bases, with 14 bases remaining between them. Per the germline V gene, CDR1 is SGHRS and CDR2 is YFSETQ. Full variable domain (rest looked up from reference TRBV5-1 and TRBJ1-6): KAGVTQTPRYLIKTRGQQVTLSCSPISGHRSVSWYQQTPGQGLQFLFEYFSETQRNKGNFPGRFSGRQFSNSRSEMNVSTLELGDSALYLCASSLEAAGPSPLHFGNGTRLTVT.

The chain has TRBV4-2 and TRBJ2-7; 11 bases are a match to TRBD2. Losses at the gene ends were 4 bases for V and 1 base for J; bases not matched to a gene: 3. This CDR3 spans 15 amino acids. Germline CDR1 and CDR2: LGHNA and YNFKEQ. This CDR3 is CASSPGLAESYEQYF. CDR3 DNA sequence: TGTGCCAGCAGCCCGGGACTAGCGGAATCCTACGAGCAGTACTTC.

This clone was counted a single time. The chain uses TRBV15 and TRBJ1-6; 8 bases align to TRBD1. This CDR3 region has 15 residues. The ends lost 7 bases at V and 9 bases at J; junction bases unmatched: 11. Germline CDR1 reads LNHNV; CDR2 reads YYDKDF (reference sequence). In DNA, the CDR3 is TGTGCCACCACCCGGGACAGGTCTGCCTTTTCACCCCTCCACTTT. Protein: CATTRDRSAFSPLHF.

The chain combines TRBV28 with TRBJ2-7; 8 bases map to TRBD1. This CDR3 is built from 13 residues. The V and J ends lost 8 bases and 4 bases, in that order; junction bases with no gene match: 7. In germline, CDR1 is MDHEN, CDR2 SYDVKM. The DNA for the CDR3 is TGTGCCAGCGTCCGGACAGGGTTGTACGAGCAGTACTTC. Protein sequence: CASVRTGLYEQYF.